This TCR beta chain derives from a study of blood T cells in healthy people across ages. On the study more broadly: Template-switching capture recovered about one barcoded beta molecule per two T cells. Findings and caveats of the study: A strong correlation was seen between TCR beta diversity and naive T cell percentage. Age advanced and TCR beta diversity per million T cells fell, roughly linearly.

Primers used in a second PCR of about 6 to 11 cycles were a sample-barcoded 5' primer and a J-beta primer mix. There were at least 3 million CDR3-containing paired-end reads obtained from each sample. Each CDR3 protein is one row after TCRdb ran MiXCR on the 5' RACE reads. The table has about 1.5 million distinct CDR3 sequences, roughly 40% seen once. This clonotype has more than one count but fewer than ten. Its antigen is currently unknown. The sequenced material came from blood. The receptor was isolated from a young woman in good health.

The CDR3 reads CASRPESTRGEQFF. The CDR3 DNA reads TGTGCCAGCAGGCCTGAAAGCACCCGGGGGGAGCAGTTCTTC. J is TRBJ2-1 and V is TRBV2; possibly TRBD2 for D (6 bases). Germline-derived CDR1 and CDR2 are SNHLY and FYNNEI. This CDR3 has 14 residues. V lost 6 bases and J 10 bases, leaving 19 bases between the germline ends.